This T cell receptor (beta chain) was documented in a study of T cells in Graves' hyperthyroidism and ophthalmopathy. This clonotype was counted many times. V was cut by 4 bases and J by 3 bases, with 13 bases left in between. The CDR3 is 14 residues long. Germline V CDR1 and CDR2: MDHEN, SYDVKM. The TCR beta CDR3 regions underwent amplification using RNA transcripts as the source. HTBI primers were the set used in a first-round RT-PCR of the TCR CDR3. TCRdb passed the multiplex PCR reads through MiXCR, listing each CDR3 protein once. This table holds about 250,000 distinct CDR3 sequences, approximately 25% found once.

The sequence derives from a middle-aged woman with Graves' ophthalmopathy. The material sequenced was blood. This chain joins TRBV28 and TRBJ2-7, with TRBD2 as a possible D gene (6 bases). The CDR3 sequence: CASSSQGGIYEQYF. CDR3 sequence (DNA): TGTGCCAGCAGTTCCCAAGGCGGGATCTACGAGCAGTACTTC.